Included here is one T cell receptor beta chain sequence, with context. The entry originates in a study of blood T cell repertoires in COVID-19. Method: immunoSEQ multiplex PCR; TCRdb's copy keeps in-frame clones and lacks some. The data show around 250,000 clones, roughly nine tenths seen once. Germline V gene lookup returns CDR1 SGHRS and CDR2 YFSETQ. With V trimmed by 0 bases and J by 0 bases, 2 bases remained unmatched. This CDR3 region has 16 residues. The receptor comes from a human donor in a cohort exposed to, infected with or recovered from COVID-19 (not recorded which). The donor label of this sample is uncertain. This chain uses TRBV5-1 with TRBJ2-3; the match to TRBD2 covers 9 bases. The material sequenced was PBMCs or T cells enriched from blood (not recorded which). This CDR3 is CASSLESGGSTDTQYF. The CDR3 nucleotides are TGCGCCAGCAGCTTGGAAAGCGGGGGGAGCACAGATACGCAGTATTTT.